Sequencing of this TCR beta chain was carried out in a study of cytomegalovirus exposure and HLA in healthy donors. Study-level information: As an earlier analysis found, some 170 million T cells yielded approximately 100 million unique TCR beta sequences.

Use of 60 Vbeta and 13 Jbeta primers characterized the PCR. Sequencing was performed with immunoSEQ multiplex PCR; in TCRdb, only in-frame clones are kept and a portion is missing. Of roughly 170,000 clones listed, roughly 88% are singletons. With respect to this clone: Antigen specificity is unknown.

Regarding the study as a whole: Segments of the TCR beta V type were, in most cases, productive about 87% or about 30% of the time in an earlier analysis. Diagnosis of cytomegalovirus status made by the classifier reportedly showed high specificity and sensitivity.

V was shortened by 8 bases and J by 0 bases, with 14 bases between the two germline ends. Germline CDR1 is MNHEY and CDR2 is SMNVEV (reference sequence). The length of the CDR3 is 15 residues. The sequenced sample was PBMCs. The sequence came from a girl aged 2 to 9 in good health and CMV-seropositive. This chain joins TRBV27 and TRBJ2-1; D is perhaps TRBD2 (5 bases). CDR3 in amino acids: CASGVTGSSYNEQFF. The CDR3 DNA reads as TGTGCCAGCGGAGTAACTGGGAGCTCCTACAATGAGCAGTTCTTC.